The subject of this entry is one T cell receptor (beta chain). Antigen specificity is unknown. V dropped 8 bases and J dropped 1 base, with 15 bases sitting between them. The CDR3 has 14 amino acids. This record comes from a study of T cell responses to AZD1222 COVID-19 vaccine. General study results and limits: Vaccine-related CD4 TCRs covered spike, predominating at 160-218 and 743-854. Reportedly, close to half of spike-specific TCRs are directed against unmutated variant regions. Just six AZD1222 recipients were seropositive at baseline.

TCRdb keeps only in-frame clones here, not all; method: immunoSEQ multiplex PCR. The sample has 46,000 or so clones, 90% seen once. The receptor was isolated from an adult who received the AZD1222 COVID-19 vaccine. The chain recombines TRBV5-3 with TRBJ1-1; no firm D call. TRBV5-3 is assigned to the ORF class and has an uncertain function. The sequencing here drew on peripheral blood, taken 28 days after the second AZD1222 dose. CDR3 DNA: TGTGCCAGCACGACTTTTAGGCAGAACACTGAAGCTTTCTTT. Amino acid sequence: CASTTFRQNTEAFF.